This T cell receptor (beta chain) was sequenced during a study of early T cells in non-severe SARS-CoV-2 infection. The V and J ends lost 5 bases and 4 bases, in that order; junction bases with no gene match: 7. The germline V gene has CDR1 DFQATT and CDR2 SNEGSKA (reference sequence). CDR3 length equals 14 residues. Individual cDNA molecules were tagged with unique molecular identifiers. TCRdb recomputed calls from the 5' RACE reads with MiXCR, one row per CDR3 protein. The sample lists 45,000 to 60,000 distinct CDR3 sequences; 10% were seen once. With regard to this clonotype: Its specificity is unknown.

Study-wide points: Lookups in VDJdb leaned toward anti-spike CD8 responses and missed private and CD4 specificities.

The J gene is TRBJ2-2, the V gene TRBV20-1; 7 bases are shared with TRBD2. Specimen: whole blood. The sequence was obtained from an adult who was a healthcare worker with PCR-confirmed SARS-CoV-2 infection or an uninfected control (not recorded which). The CDR3 is CSAPYPGGTGELFF. CDR3 coding DNA: TGCAGTGCTCCATACCCGGGGGGCACCGGGGAGCTGTTTTTT.